The rows below give T cell receptor beta chains drawn from one sample of a study of T cells in Graves' hyperthyroidism and ophthalmopathy. One entry per CDR3 protein results from TCRdb running MiXCR on the multiplex PCR reads. The data hold more than 500,000 distinct CDR3 sequences, with 40% to 50% observed a single time. The material sequenced was peripheral blood or thyroid tissue (not recorded which). Every receptor here comes from an adult woman with Graves' disease, either hyperthyroidism or ophthalmopathy (not recorded which). Each CDR3 is given with its conserved first and last residue.

V gene | CDR3 protein
TRBV29-1 | CSVGIREAGANVLTF
TRBV6-4 | CASRDRGRNSPLHF
TRBV7-9 | CASSPPTGGHIYEQYF
TRBV10-3 | CAISEGVGANVLTF
TRBV6-6 | CASSLLGGGYTF
TRBV7-2 | CASSPWDGQQPQHF
TRBV6-6 | CASSYSIAGGSAQETQYF
TRBV10-3 | CAISGQGQNQPQHF
TRBV7-2 | CASAQGQTQYF
TRBV20-1 | CSAREGTGGTEAFF
TRBV11-1 | CASSLAWDSLNTEAFF
TRBV5-1 | CASSLDKNYGYTF
TRBV4-2 | CASSHLATGQPQHF
TRBV2 | CASSGQGIRETQYF
TRBV19 | CASSMDRVSGNTIYF
TRBV11-2 | CASSLRTGLGEQYF
TRBV2 | CACSVNRLANTEAFF
TRBV15 | CATRGTNEKLFF
TRBV10-3 | CAIKGDSSGNTIYF
TRBV12-3/TRBV12-4 | CASKTTGAGESPLHF